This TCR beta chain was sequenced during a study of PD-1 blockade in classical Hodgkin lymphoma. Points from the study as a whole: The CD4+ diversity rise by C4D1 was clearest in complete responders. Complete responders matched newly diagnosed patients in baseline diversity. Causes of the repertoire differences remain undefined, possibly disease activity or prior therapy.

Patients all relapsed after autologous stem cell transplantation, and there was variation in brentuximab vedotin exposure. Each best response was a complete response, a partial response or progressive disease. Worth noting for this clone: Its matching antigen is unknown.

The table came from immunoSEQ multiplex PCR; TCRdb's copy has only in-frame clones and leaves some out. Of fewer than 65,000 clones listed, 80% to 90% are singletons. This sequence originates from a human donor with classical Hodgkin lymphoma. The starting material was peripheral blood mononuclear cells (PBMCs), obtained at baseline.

The CDR3 nucleotides are TGCGCCAGCAGTATCGGAAGCGAGGCTGGAAACACCATATATTTT. It codes for CASSIGSEAGNTIYF. The V and J genes are TRBV10-2 and TRBJ1-3; D not certain. The germline V gene has CDR1 WSHSY and CDR2 SAAADI. Trimming shortened V by 5 bases and J by 2 bases, and 13 bases separated the two germline ends. This CDR3 has 15 residues.